The 12 T cell receptor beta chains in this list originate from one sample, sequenced in a study of cytomegalovirus exposure and HLA in healthy donors. 13 Jbeta primers and 60 Vbeta primers were used for the PCR. TCRdb's table, derived via immunoSEQ multiplex PCR, lists solely in-frame clones and lacks some. The sample shows about 190,000 clones, roughly 80% of them seen only once. Sequenced material: PBMCs. These receptors were collected from a man in his forties in good health and CMV-seropositive.

The CDR3 protein is CASSLFGGTPYEQYF. CDR3 nucleotide sequence: TGTGCCAGCAGCTTATTCGGGGGGACGCCCTACGAGCAGTACTTC. The V call is TRBV7-2, the J call TRBJ2-7; 7 bases agree with TRBD2. CDR1 and CDR2 (germline): SGHTA, FQGNSA. The trim removed 2 bases at V and 2 bases at J, leaving 6 bases unmatched. The CDR3 loop spans 15 amino acids.

This chain connects TRBV9 to TRBJ2-2; D not resolved. Trimming removed 2 bases at V and 6 bases at J, with 14 bases between. CDR3 length: 15 residues. Germline V gene data show CDR1 as SGDLS and CDR2 as YYNGEE. In nucleotides, the CDR3 is TGTGCCAGCAGCGTCGGGTCACGCCTGTCCGGGGAGCTGTTTTTT. Its protein product is CASSVGSRLSGELFF.

This rearrangement joins TRBV6-5 to TRBJ1-3, with 7 bases lining up with TRBD1. This CDR3 has 14 amino acids. Germline values: CDR1 MNHEY, CDR2 SVGAGI. Trimming at V came to 6 bases and at J to 6 bases, leaving 8 bases not matched to a gene. The CDR3 sequence: CASRPTGDVNTIYF. CDR3 DNA: TGTGCCAGCAGACCAACAGGGGATGTAAACACCATATATTTT.

The chain carries TRBV11-2 and TRBJ2-7; D gene unclear. Germline CDR1 is SGHAT and CDR2 is FQNNGV. The CDR3 loop spans 14 amino acids. Trimming took off 5 bases at V and 3 bases at J, with 14 bases between the two ends. This CDR3 is CASSAAVLVYEQYF. In nucleotides, the CDR3 is TGTGCCAGCAGCGCCGCCGTGTTAGTCTACGAGCAGTACTTC.

The chain carries TRBV4-1 and TRBJ1-1, with a possible D match to TRBD1 (5 bases). Germline CDR1 and CDR2: MGHRA and YSYEKL. The CDR3 consists of 15 residues. The V and J ends lost 1 base and 5 bases respectively, with 14 bases between them. In nucleotides, the CDR3 is TGCGCCAGCAGCCAAGGTCAGGGTTTGAGGACTGAAGCTTTCTTT. Translating it yields CASSQGQGLRTEAFF.

The chain has TRBV5-1 and TRBJ2-5, with 10 bases lining up with TRBD1. CDR1 is SGHRS and CDR2 is YFSETQ in the germline V gene. The ends lost 0 bases at V and 7 bases at J; junction bases unmatched: 6. The CDR3 loop spans 15 amino acids. The CDR3 coding sequence is TGCGCCAGCAGCTTGGGCCGGGACAGGGGAGTGACCCAGTACTTC. Translating it yields CASSLGRDRGVTQYF.

The gene calls are TRBV4-3 and TRBJ2-1; 7 bases map to TRBD1. The germline V gene encodes CDR1 LGHNA and CDR2 YSLEER. The V gene end was trimmed by 0 bases and the J gene end by 7 bases; junction bases not matched to a gene: 12. CDR3 size: 17 residues. The CDR3 region has the DNA TGCGCCAGCAGCCAAGATGGCGCCAGGGGGTCCGGGAATGAGCAGTTCTTC. Its translation: CASSQDGARGSGNEQFF.

This chain joins TRBV9 and TRBJ2-2; tentatively, D is TRBD1 (8 bases). In germline, CDR1 is SGDLS, CDR2 YYNGEE. CDR3 length: 16 amino acids. The germline V and J ends were trimmed by 3 bases and 5 bases, with 17 bases remaining between them. CDR3 sequence (DNA): TGTGCCAGCAGCGCAGGACAGGGAGGGTGGACCGGGGAGCTGTTTTTT. Its translation: CASSAGQGGWTGELFF.

The chain carries TRBV6-4 and TRBJ1-2; the D gene is possibly TRBD1 (5 bases). Per the germline V gene, CDR1 is MRHNA and CDR2 is SNTAGT. The CDR3 runs 11 residues. V was pared by 5 bases and J by 5 bases, with 6 bases between. The CDR3 nucleotides are TGTGCCAGCAGTTACAGGTATGGCTACACCTTC. Translating gives CASSYRYGYTF.

This clone was counted once. The rearrangement links TRBV6-5 to TRBJ1-2, with 9 bases aligning to TRBD1. V lost 1 base to trimming and J lost 8 bases; unmatched junction nucleotides: 5. This CDR3 is 14 amino acids long. Per germline, CDR1 MNHEY and CDR2 SVGAGI. The chain's CDR3 is CASSYWGQGNGYTF. Here the CDR3 DNA reads TGTGCCAGCAGTTACTGGGGACAGGGTAACGGCTACACCTTC.

J is TRBJ2-3 and V is TRBV23-1; the match to TRBD1 covers 10 bases. TRBV23-1 is identified as an open reading frame with a role that is uncertain. V lost 2 bases and J lost 4; bases outside the gene matches: 6. The CDR3 spans 16 residues. CDR3 sequence (DNA): TGCGCCAGCAGTCAACGGGACAGGGGAGTTTCAGATACGCAGTATTTT. Translation: CASSQRDRGVSDTQYF.

This clone has just a few counts. The chain links TRBV19 to TRBJ2-7, with D possibly matching TRBD1 (6 bases). Germline V gene lookup returns CDR1 LNHDA and CDR2 SQIVND (reference sequence). This CDR3 spans 17 amino acids. V lost 5 bases to trimming and J lost 2 bases, with 22 bases between them. CDR3 in DNA: TGTGCCAGTAGTCCCCATGGACAGACACCGGCGCCCTACGAGCAGTACTTC. It yields the protein CASSPHGQTPAPYEQYF.